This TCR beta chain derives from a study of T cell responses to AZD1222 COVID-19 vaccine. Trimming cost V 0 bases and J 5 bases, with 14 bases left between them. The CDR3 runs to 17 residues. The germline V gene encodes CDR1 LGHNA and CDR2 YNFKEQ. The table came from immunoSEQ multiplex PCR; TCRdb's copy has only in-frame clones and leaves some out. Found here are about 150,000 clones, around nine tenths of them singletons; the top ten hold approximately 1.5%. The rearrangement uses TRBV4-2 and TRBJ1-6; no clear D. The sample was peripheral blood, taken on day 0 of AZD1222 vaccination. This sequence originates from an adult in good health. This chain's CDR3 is CASSQDRRSLHNSPLHF. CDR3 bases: TGTGCCAGCAGCCAAGATCGGCGGAGCCTACATAATTCACCCCTCCACTTT.